This TCR beta chain comes out of a study of blood T cell repertoires in COVID-19. For the study at large: Researchers got acute and convalescent COVID-19 samples from the United States, Italy and Spain. In each case, the material was cDNA or gDNA derived from T cells, B-cell-depleted T cells, or PBMCs.

Authors' methods: The assay estimated nucleated cells by amplifying reference gene primers. Generated by immunoSEQ multiplex PCR, the TCRdb table keeps only in-frame clones and is missing some. The DNA was the basis for D and trimming; V, J and clone size are from that table. The sample includes roughly 68,000 clones, about 90% of them seen just once. Seattle cases were enrolled at active infection and followed longitudinally. The germline CDR1 and CDR2 sequences are LNHDA and SQIVND (reference sequence). The CDR3 loop spans 12 amino acids. Trimming took 7 bases from V and 7 from J, leaving 13 bases between them.

The chain carries TRBV19 and TRBJ2-5; no reliable D call. The sequenced sample was peripheral blood. The sequence was obtained from a man aged 45-65 years with COVID-19, enrolled during active disease. The CDR3 reads CASMSLPGTQYF. DNA of the CDR3: TGTGCCAGTATGTCCCTCCCGGGGACCCAGTACTTC.